This T cell receptor (beta chain) was recovered during a study of T cell repertoires in cytomegalovirus infection. Study-wide context: It can be stated that public TCR beta signatures indicated CMV infection as well as a matching HLA type. General observations from the study: Cumulative frequency of public TCR beta families picked out carriers of CMV plus the relevant HLA. HLA-C-restricted CMV clonotypes gave the most frequent clonotype in two of eight donors.

TCRdb used MiXCR to reprocess the reads, holding one entry per CDR3 protein. The data show roughly 320,000 distinct CDR3 sequences, about 9.1% seen once. The length of the CDR3 is 17 residues. V trimming: 7 bases; J trimming: 1 base; junction bases outside the gene matches: 12. This clonotype showed up many times. The target antigen is unknown. The chain combines TRBV12-3 or TRBV12-4 with TRBJ2-5; 10 bases are a match to TRBD1. The sequenced sample was PBMCs. This clonotype was obtained from a human donor in good health (CMV status not recorded). Some clones in this sample may be carry-over from other donors' samples. This CDR3 is CASTPDRTGGGQETQYF. For the CDR3, the DNA is TGTGCCAGCACTCCGGACCGGACAGGGGGGGGCCAAGAGACCCAGTACTTC.